The 9 T cell receptor beta chains below all came from one sample that was sequenced in a study of T cell responses to AZD1222 COVID-19 vaccine. Sequencing used immunoSEQ multiplex PCR; TCRdb keeps in-frame clones, though not all of them. The table lists about 68,000 clones, more than 70% of them singletons. This material consisted of peripheral blood, taken on day 0 of AZD1222 vaccination. These receptors were obtained from an adult in good health.

The chain is built from TRBV4-1 and TRBJ2-5; weak D call: TRBD2 (7 bases). V lost 0 bases and J 1 base, leaving 18 bases between the germline ends. Germline CDR1 reads MGHRA; CDR2 reads YSYEKL. The CDR3 is made up of 18 amino acids. This CDR3 is CASSQDPDWGGLQETQYF. The CDR3 DNA follows: TGCGCCAGCAGCCAAGATCCTGATTGGGGGGGCCTCCAAGAGACCCAGTACTTC.

The gene calls are TRBV16 and TRBJ1-5; D remains ambiguous. The CDR3 length is 15 residues. Germline CDR1 and CDR2: KGHSY and FQNENV. V gave up 0 bases and J gave up 1 base, with 7 bases separating them. This CDR3 reads CASSQSRGSNQPQHF. The CDR3 coding sequence is TGTGCCAGCAGCCAATCGAGAGGGAGCAATCAGCCCCAGCATTTT.

The chain is built from TRBV5-1 and TRBJ2-5; D unresolved. This CDR3 is built from 11 residues. The germline CDR1 and CDR2 sequences are SGHRS and YFSETQ. Deletions cut 0 bases from V and 5 bases from J, with 2 bases between. CDR3 residues: CASSLEETQYF. CDR3 nucleotides: TGCGCCAGCAGCTTGGAGGAGACCCAGTACTTC. Variable domain in full (rest from reference TRBV5-1 and TRBJ2-5): KAGVTQTPRYLIKTRGQQVTLSCSPISGHRSVSWYQQTPGQGLQFLFEYFSETQRNKGNFPGRFSGRQFSNSRSEMNVSTLELGDSALYLCASSLEETQYFGPGTRLLVL.

The chain employs TRBV19 and TRBJ2-1, with TRBD2 matching 8 bases. Germline V CDR1 and CDR2: LNHDA, SQIVND (reference sequence). Trimming at V came to 11 bases and at J to 4 bases, leaving 10 bases not matched to a gene. The CDR3 has 14 amino acids. The CDR3 region is CACHSAGEYNEQFF. The CDR3 DNA sequence: TGTGCCTGCCATTCAGCGGGGGAGTACAATGAGCAGTTCTTC.

The chain uses TRBV30 and TRBJ1-6; D unclear. V lost 3 bases, J lost 0 bases, and 3 bases lay in between. The CDR3 contains 13 residues. Germline CDR1 and CDR2: GTSNPN and SVGIG (reference sequence). The CDR3 region is CAWRSSYNSPLHF. CDR3 coding DNA: TGTGCCTGGAGAAGCTCCTATAATTCACCCCTCCACTTT.

The CDR3 spells CASSLGGGTEQYF. Written as DNA, the CDR3 is TGTGCCAGCAGCTTAGGCGGCGGGACCGAGCAGTACTTC. The chain has TRBV7-8 and TRBJ2-7; TRBD2 is a possible D gene (6 bases). Per germline, CDR1 SGHVS and CDR2 FQNEAQ. The CDR3 loop spans 13 amino acids. Trimming pared 1 base from V and 6 bases from J, leaving 10 bases between.

The genes are TRBV4-3 and TRBJ2-1; D may match TRBD1 or TRBD2 (6 bases each). Germline V lookup: CDR1 LGHNA, CDR2 YSLEER. CDR3 length equals 16 residues. V was pared by 4 bases and J by 2 bases, with 15 bases between. The CDR3 region is CASSLDPGGAYNEQFF. DNA of the CDR3: TGCGCCAGCAGCCTCGACCCCGGGGGCGCCTACAATGAGCAGTTCTTC.

V gene TRBV6-5 combines with J gene TRBJ2-7; 11 nucleotides align to TRBD1. Germline V gene lookup returns CDR1 MNHEY and CDR2 SVGAGI. The CDR3 sequence is 16 residues long. J lost 6 bases, V lost 2 bases, and 9 bases had no gene match. CDR3 region: CASSYQPGQGDIEQYF. The CDR3 region has the DNA TGTGCCAGCAGTTACCAACCGGGACAGGGGGATATCGAGCAGTACTTC.

The chain has TRBV28 and TRBJ2-3, with 8 positions matching TRBD2. The junction had 8 bases not matched to a gene; V was cut back by 6 bases and J by 3 bases. The CDR3 has 15 residues. Germline loops: CDR1 MDHEN, CDR2 SYDVKM. The CDR3 bases are TGTGCCAGCAGGAAAATAGCGGGGAGGACAGATACGCAGTATTTT. This gives the protein CASRKIAGRTDTQYF.